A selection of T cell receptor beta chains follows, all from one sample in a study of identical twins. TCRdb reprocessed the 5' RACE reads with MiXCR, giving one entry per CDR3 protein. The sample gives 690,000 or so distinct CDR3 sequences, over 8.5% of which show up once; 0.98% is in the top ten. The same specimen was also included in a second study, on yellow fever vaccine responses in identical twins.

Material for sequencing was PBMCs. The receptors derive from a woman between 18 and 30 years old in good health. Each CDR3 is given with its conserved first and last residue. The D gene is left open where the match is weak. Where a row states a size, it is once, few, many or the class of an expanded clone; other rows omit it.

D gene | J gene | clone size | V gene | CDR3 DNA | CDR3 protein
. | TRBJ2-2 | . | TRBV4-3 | TGCGCCAGCAGCCCCTACTTGATTACCAACACCGGGGAGCTGTTTTTT | CASSPYLITNTGELFF
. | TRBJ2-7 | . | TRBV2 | TGTGCCAGCAAGAGACAGACCAGCTCCTACGAGCAGTACTTC | CASKRQTSSYEQYF
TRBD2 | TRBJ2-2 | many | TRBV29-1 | TGCAGCGTTGTCTGGGCTAGCGGGGGGAACACCGGGGAGCTGTTTTTT | CSVVWASGGNTGELFF
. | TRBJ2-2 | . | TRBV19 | TGTGCCAGTACCCTGGGTCCTACGAACACCGGGGAGCTGTTTTTT | CASTLGPTNTGELFF
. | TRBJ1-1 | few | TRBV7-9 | TGTGCCAGCAGCTCAGGGGTTACTGAAGCTTTCTTT | CASSSGVTEAFF
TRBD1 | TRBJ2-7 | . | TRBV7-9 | TGTGCCAGCAGCAAACAGGGGGAACCTTACGAGCAGTACTTC | CASSKQGEPYEQYF
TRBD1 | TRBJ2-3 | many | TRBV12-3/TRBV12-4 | TGTGCCAGCAGTTTAGGGACAGGTCGGGCAGATACGCAGTATTTT | CASSLGTGRADTQYF
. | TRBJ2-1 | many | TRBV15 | TGTGCCACCAGCAGAGATCGGGGAGCGGAGACTTTCGGCAATGAGCAGTTCTTC | CATSRDRGAETFGNEQFF
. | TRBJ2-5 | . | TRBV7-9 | TGTGCCAGCAGCTCAGGGGCTGTGGGGGAGACCCAGTACTTC | CASSSGAVGETQYF
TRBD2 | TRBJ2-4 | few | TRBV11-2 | TGTGCCAGCAGCGAAAGAGGTCTAGCGGGGGCGGAATCGGCCAAAAACATTCAGTACTTC | CASSERGLAGAESAKNIQYF
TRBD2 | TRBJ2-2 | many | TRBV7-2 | TGTGCCAGCAGCTCTAGCGGGAGCTTTGTTGCCGGGGAGCTGTTTTTT | CASSSSGSFVAGELFF
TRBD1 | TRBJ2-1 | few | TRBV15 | TGTGCCACCAGCATTCAGGGGGTAAATGAGCAGTTCTTC | CATSIQGVNEQFF
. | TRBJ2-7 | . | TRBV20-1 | TGCAGTGCTAGAGGGAGGGGCCTCCTTTACGAGCAGTACTTC | CSARGRGLLYEQYF
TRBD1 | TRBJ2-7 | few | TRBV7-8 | TGTGCCAGCAGATCCGACAGGGGCCCCACCTACGAGCAGTACTTC | CASRSDRGPTYEQYF
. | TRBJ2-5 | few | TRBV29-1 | TGCAGCGTTGAAGATCCGGGACCCCACCAAGAGACCCAGTACTTC | CSVEDPGPHQETQYF
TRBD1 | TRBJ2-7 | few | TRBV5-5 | TGTGCCAGCAGCTTCCAAGACAGGGGCTACTACGAGCAGTACTTC | CASSFQDRGYYEQYF
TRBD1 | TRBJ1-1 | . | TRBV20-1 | TGCAGTGCCGACAGGGGTTCGGCTTTCTTT | CSADRGSAFF
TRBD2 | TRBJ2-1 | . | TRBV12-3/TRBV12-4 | TGTGCCAGCAGTCCGCGAACTAGCGGGAGTAACAATGAGCAGTTCTTC | CASSPRTSGSNNEQFF
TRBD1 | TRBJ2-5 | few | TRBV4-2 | TGTGCCAGCAGCCCGAGGCCGGGACAGGGTCTGGAGACCCAGTACTTC | CASSPRPGQGLETQYF
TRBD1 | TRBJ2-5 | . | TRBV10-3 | TGTGCCATCAGTGCAGGGGGCCAGGAGACCCAGTACTTC | CAISAGGQETQYF
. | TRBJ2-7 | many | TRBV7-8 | TGTGCCAGCAGCTTATTACTCTCCTACGAGCAGTACTTC | CASSLLLSYEQYF
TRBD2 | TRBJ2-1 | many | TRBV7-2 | TGTGCCAGCACAGAACTAGCGCTTTACAATGAGCAGTTCTTC | CASTELALYNEQFF
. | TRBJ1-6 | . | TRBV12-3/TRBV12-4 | TGTGCCAGCAGTACGCGGGAACATAATTCACCCCTCCACTTT | CASSTREHNSPLHF
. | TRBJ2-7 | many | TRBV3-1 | TGTGCCAGCAGCCAAGTCCACGAGCAGTACTTC | CASSQVHEQYF
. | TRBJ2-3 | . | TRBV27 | TGTGCCAGCAGTAATTATGTGGGCACAGATACGCAGTATTTT | CASSNYVGTDTQYF
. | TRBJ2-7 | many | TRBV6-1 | TGTGCCAGCTCGAGGGACTTGTTGTGGTACGAGCAGTACTTC | CASSRDLLWYEQYF
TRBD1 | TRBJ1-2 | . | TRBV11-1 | TGTGCCAGCAGCCCCACCCCGGGACAGGGAGAAGAGGATCATGATGGCTACACCTTC | CASSPTPGQGEEDHDGYTF
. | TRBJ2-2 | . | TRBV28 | TGTGCCAGCAGAATAGCGAACACCGGGGAGCTGTTTTTT | CASRIANTGELFF
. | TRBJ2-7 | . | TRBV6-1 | TGTGCCAGCAGTGAACAAGGTGTCCGGGACATCACCACCTACGAGCAGTACTTC | CASSEQGVRDITTYEQYF
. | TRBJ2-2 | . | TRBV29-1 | TGCAGCGTTGAGGCGGACGGGGAAGGATCTACCGGGGAGCTGTTTTTT | CSVEADGEGSTGELFF
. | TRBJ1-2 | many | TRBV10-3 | TGTGCCATCCCTTGTGGGGAGGATCCATATGGCTACACCTTC | CAIPCGEDPYGYTF
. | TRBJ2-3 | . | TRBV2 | TGTGCCAGTACAGGGCCAGATACGCAGTATTTT | CASTGPDTQYF
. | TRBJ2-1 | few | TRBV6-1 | TGTGCCAGCAGAATGGACAGTTACAATGAGCAGTTCTTC | CASRMDSYNEQFF
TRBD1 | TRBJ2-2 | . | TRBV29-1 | TGCAGCGTTGGGCCGGGACAGGGTACCGGGGAGCTGTTTTTT | CSVGPGQGTGELFF
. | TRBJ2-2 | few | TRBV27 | TGTGCCAGCAGTTTATCGGGGTTGGCCAACACCGGGGAGCTGTTTTTT | CASSLSGLANTGELFF
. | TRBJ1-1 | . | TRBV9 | TGTGCCAGCGGGGGGGGATTAACTGAAGCTTTCTTT | CASGGGLTEAFF
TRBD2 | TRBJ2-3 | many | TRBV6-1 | TGTGCCAGCAGTGGAAGTGTGCTAGCGGCGGTGGATACGCAGTATTTT | CASSGSVLAAVDTQYF
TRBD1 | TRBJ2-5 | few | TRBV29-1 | TGCAGCGACCAGGGACAGAACAATCGCCAAGAGACCCAGTACTTC | CSDQGQNNRQETQYF
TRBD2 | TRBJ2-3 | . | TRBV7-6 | TGTGCCAGCAGCCAAAATGGACTAGCGGGCACAGATACGCAGTATTTT | CASSQNGLAGTDTQYF
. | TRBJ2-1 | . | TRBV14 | TGTGCCAGCAGCCAAGATCCCTGGTCAGCCTACAATGAGCAGTTCTTC | CASSQDPWSAYNEQFF
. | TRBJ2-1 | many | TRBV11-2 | TGTGCCAGCAGCTTAGGTACGGGGATCGGGATAGAGCAGTTCTTC | CASSLGTGIGIEQFF
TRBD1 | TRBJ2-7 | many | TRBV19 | TGTGCCAGTAGAATTGGACAGGGCTACGAGCAGTACTTC | CASRIGQGYEQYF
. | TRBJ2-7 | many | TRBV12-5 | TGTGCTAGTGCCTCGGGGTCCTACGAGCAGTACTTC | CASASGSYEQYF
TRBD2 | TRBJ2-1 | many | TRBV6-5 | TGTGCCAGCAGTTACTCGGGGACTAGCGTTAACAATGAGCAGTTCTTC | CASSYSGTSVNNEQFF
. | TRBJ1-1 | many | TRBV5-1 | TGCGCCAGCAGCTCGACAGCCAACACTGAAGCTTTCTTT | CASSSTANTEAFF
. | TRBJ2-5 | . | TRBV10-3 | TGTGCCATCAGTGAGTTAGGACAACAAGAGACCCAGTACTTC | CAISELGQQETQYF